This T cell receptor (beta chain) was obtained from a study of T cell responses to AZD1222 COVID-19 vaccine. Overall study results and limits: Reportedly, close to half of spike-specific TCRs are directed against unmutated variant regions. Seropositive status at baseline applied to only 6 or 7 AZD1222 recipients. Most donors were white British and more were female, and clonal diversity was possibly underestimated.

With regard to this clone: The target antigen is unknown.

Sequencing used immunoSEQ multiplex PCR; TCRdb keeps in-frame clones, though not all of them. Of about 150,000 clones listed, 80% to 90% are singletons. The CDR3 is 12 residues long. The sequence came from an adult in good health. V and J are TRBV21-1 and TRBJ1-2; the D call TRBD1 from the table was never checked on the DNA. TRBV21-1 is a pseudogene locus. The sample was peripheral blood, taken on day 0 of AZD1222 vaccination. The CDR3 sequence is CASSTTGNGYTF. The CDR3 DNA reads TGTGCCAGCAGCACTACAGGGAATGGCTACACCTTC.